This T cell receptor (beta chain) derives from a study of cytomegalovirus exposure and HLA in healthy donors. Study-level information: There were some 81 million unique TCRs (from HLA-typed donors) in an early data release. Overall study findings and caveats: Listed as cytomegalovirus-associated were 164 TCR beta chains. TCR beta sequences numbering around 15,000 were associated with HLA alleles at 0.05 false discovery rate in a later analysis.

The PCR contained 60 Vbeta and 13 Jbeta primers. Assay: immunoSEQ multiplex PCR; the TCRdb copy retains only in-frame clones and omits some. Of about 160,000 clones listed, approximately 88% were seen once; the top ten hold more than 1%. With respect to this clone: Its antigen is still unknown.

Germline loops: CDR1 MGHDK, CDR2 SYGVNS. V was trimmed by 10 bases and J by 4 bases, leaving 19 bases between them. The CDR3 covers 14 residues. This clonotype was obtained from a boy younger than 10 in good health and CMV-seronegative. The sequenced material came from PBMCs. This chain uses TRBV25-1 with TRBJ1-1, with D possibly being TRBD1 (6 bases). The CDR3 coding sequence is TGTGCCAACGCTACCTCCCCGGACAGCACTGAAGCTTTCTTT. Its translation: CANATSPDSTEAFF.